The next 14 T cell receptor beta chains were all read from a single sample in a study of neurological immune-mediated disorders. Using its own MiXCR run on the 5' RACE reads, TCRdb lists one record per CDR3 protein. Of approximately 24,000 distinct CDR3 sequences detected, around 15% appear once; the ten largest clones hold 16%. Sample: PBMCs. The source of these receptors is a woman aged 40 to 55 with HTLV-1-associated myelopathy (HAM/TSP).

The V gene is TRBV12-3 or TRBV12-4, the J gene TRBJ2-2, with unresolved D. The CDR3 runs 12 residues. The germline V and J ends were trimmed by 8 bases and 6 bases, with 10 bases remaining between them. CDR3 residues: CASFSVAGELFF. As DNA, the CDR3 is TGTGCCAGCTTCTCCGTGGCCGGGGAGCTGTTTTTT.

This clonotype occurred many times. This sequence joins TRBV7-9 and TRBJ2-2; 11 bases map to TRBD2. Looked up from germline, CDR1 is SEHNR and CDR2 is FQNEAQ (reference sequence). Trimming cost V 3 bases and J 2 bases; bases outside gene matches: 5. The CDR3 totals 17 residues. For the CDR3, the DNA is TGTGCCAGCAGCTTTCTAGCGGGGGGACAAAACACCGGGGAGCTGTTTTTT. It yields the protein CASSFLAGGQNTGELFF.

This clonotype was counted at least ten times. The V and J genes are TRBV5-8 and TRBJ1-2; tentatively, D is TRBD1 (5 bases). V lost 1 base to trimming and J lost 4 bases, with 14 bases between them. The CDR3 is 15 amino acids. The germline V gene encodes CDR1 SGHTS and CDR2 YDEGEE. The CDR3 nucleotides are TGTGCCAGCAGCTTGAGGTCAACAGGTTCCTATGGCTACACCTTC. Residues: CASSLRSTGSYGYTF.

This clonotype was picked up one time. The chain is built from TRBV2 and TRBJ2-2; D perhaps matches TRBD2 (6 bases). Germline values: CDR1 SNHLY, CDR2 FYNNEI. The CDR3 runs 16 residues. CDR3 in DNA: TGTTCCATCAGGGAAGTGCGGGACTTCAACACCGGGGAGCTGTTTTTT. Amino acid sequence: CSIREVRDFNTGELFF.

This clonotype was seen at least ten times. DNA of the CDR3: TGCGCCAGCAGCCGCGGGACTAGCGGAGACAATGAGCAGTTCTTC. Translated: CASSRGTSGDNEQFF. The chain uses TRBV5-1 and TRBJ2-1; 11 positions match TRBD2. The CDR3 covers 15 residues. Germline V gene sequence: CDR1 SGHRS, CDR2 YFSETQ. With 4 bases clipped from V and 5 bases from J, the junction kept 5 bases outside the gene matches.

This clonotype was recorded at least ten times. The CDR3 DNA is TGCAGTGCTAGAGTGCGGGGGGGACTCCGCAATGAGCAGTTCTTC. Translation gives CSARVRGGLRNEQFF. V gene TRBV20-1 combines with J gene TRBJ2-1; TRBD2 agrees at 9 bases. Germline CDR1 and CDR2: DFQATT and SNEGSKA (reference sequence). The CDR3 runs 15 residues. Losses at the gene ends were 1 base for V and 6 bases for J; bases not matched to a gene: 7.

The chain carries TRBV3-1 and TRBJ2-6; the match to TRBD2 covers 7 bases. This CDR3 has 18 residues. CDR1 and CDR2 (germline): LGHDT, YNNKEL (reference sequence). Trimming cost V 4 bases and J 0 bases; bases outside gene matches: 9. The CDR3 protein is CASSPGLLAVSGANVLTF. CDR3 nucleotides: TGTGCCAGCAGCCCCGGCCTCCTAGCGGTCTCTGGGGCCAACGTCCTGACTTTC.

At least ten counts were recorded for this clonotype. The V gene is TRBV5-1, the J gene TRBJ1-2; 7 nucleotides agree with TRBD1. V was pared by 2 bases and J by 8 bases, with 9 bases of the junction left unmatched. The CDR3 spans 14 residues. Germline lookup yields CDR1 SGHRS and CDR2 YFSETQ. CDR3 DNA: TGCGCCAGCAGCTTCACAGGGGCCTCCTACGGCTACACCTTC. Translating gives CASSFTGASYGYTF.

This clonotype showed up many times. The chain couples TRBV6-6 to TRBJ1-3; D not resolved. This CDR3 spans 13 amino acids. Trimming stripped 6 bases from V and 1 base from J, with 7 bases between. Germline V lookup: CDR1 MNHNY, CDR2 SVGAGI (reference sequence). CDR3 bases: TGTGCCAGCAGCGAACTATCTGGAAACACCATATATTTT. Translating it yields CASSELSGNTIYF.

This clonotype was found many times. The chain combines TRBV12-3 or TRBV12-4 with TRBJ1-2, with 7 bases aligning to TRBD1. The CDR3 is 14 residues long. V was clipped by 7 bases and J by 0 bases; unmatched bases: 5. CDR3 sequence: CASNRQGTNYGYTF. DNA of the CDR3: TGTGCCAGCAATCGACAGGGAACTAACTATGGCTACACCTTC.

A word on this clonotype: Mismatch with germline at one junction end may stem from a read error. J is TRBJ2-1 and V is TRBV27, with TRBD1 matching 9 bases. Germline V lookup: CDR1 MNHEY, CDR2 SMNVEV (reference sequence). The CDR3 is 15 residues long. CDR3 nucleotides: TGTGACAGCAGTGCCTCCGGGACAGGGAACAATGAACAGTTCTTC. Translation gives CDSSASGTGNNEQFF.

At least ten counts were recorded for this clonotype. J is TRBJ2-5 and V is TRBV7-2; 9 bases are shared with TRBD1. Germline loops: CDR1 SGHTA, CDR2 FQGNSA. The CDR3 extends over 15 amino acids. With V trimmed by 5 bases and J by 4 bases, 8 bases remained unmatched. CDR3 sequence: CASSPWDREGETQYF. The CDR3, as DNA: TGTGCCAGCAGCCCTTGGGACAGGGAGGGAGAGACCCAGTACTTC.

The chain is built from TRBV20-1 and TRBJ2-7; D gene uncertain. The ends were cut back, 5 bases at V and 5 bases at J, with 19 bases in the middle. Germline V gives CDR1 DFQATT, CDR2 SNEGSKA (reference sequence). This CDR3 contains 14 residues. The CDR3 loop is CSAVAPWSLHEQYF. The DNA of the CDR3 is TGCAGTGCTGTGGCCCCGTGGTCGTTACACGAGCAGTACTTC.

This clonotype was observed many times. The chain has TRBV9 and TRBJ2-5, with D possibly being TRBD1 (6 bases). V lost 0 bases and J 4 bases, leaving 13 bases between the germline ends. The CDR3 contains 15 residues. Germline V gene data show CDR1 as SGDLS and CDR2 as YYNGEE. The CDR3 protein is CASSVEGGDGETQYF. In DNA form, the CDR3 reads TGTGCCAGCAGCGTAGAAGGGGGAGACGGAGAGACCCAGTACTTC.